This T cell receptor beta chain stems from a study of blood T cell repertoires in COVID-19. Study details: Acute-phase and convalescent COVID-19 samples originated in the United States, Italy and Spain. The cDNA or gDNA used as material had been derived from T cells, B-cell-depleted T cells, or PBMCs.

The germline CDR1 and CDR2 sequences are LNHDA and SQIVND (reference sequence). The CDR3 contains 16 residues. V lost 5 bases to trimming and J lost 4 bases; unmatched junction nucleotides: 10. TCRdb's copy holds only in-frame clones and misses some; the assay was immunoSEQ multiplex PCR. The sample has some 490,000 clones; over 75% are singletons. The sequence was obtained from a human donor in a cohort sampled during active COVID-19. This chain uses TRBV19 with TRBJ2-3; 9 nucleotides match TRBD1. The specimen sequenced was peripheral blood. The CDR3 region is CASSAPRDRDADTQYF. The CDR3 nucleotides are TGTGCCAGTAGTGCCCCGCGGGACAGGGACGCAGATACGCAGTATTTT.